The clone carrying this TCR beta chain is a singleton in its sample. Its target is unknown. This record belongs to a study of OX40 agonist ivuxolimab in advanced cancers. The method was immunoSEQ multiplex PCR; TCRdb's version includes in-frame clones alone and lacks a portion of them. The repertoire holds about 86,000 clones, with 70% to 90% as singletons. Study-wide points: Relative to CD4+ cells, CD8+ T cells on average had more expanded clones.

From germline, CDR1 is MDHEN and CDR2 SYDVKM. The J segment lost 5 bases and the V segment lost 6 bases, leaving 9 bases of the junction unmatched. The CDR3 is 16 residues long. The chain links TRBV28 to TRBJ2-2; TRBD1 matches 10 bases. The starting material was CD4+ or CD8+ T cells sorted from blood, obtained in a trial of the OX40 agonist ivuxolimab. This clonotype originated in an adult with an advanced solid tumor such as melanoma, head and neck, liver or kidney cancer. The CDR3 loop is CASRISGTGATGELFF. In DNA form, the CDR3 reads TGTGCCAGCAGGATCTCCGGGACAGGGGCGACCGGGGAGCTGTTTTTT.